A selection of T cell receptor beta chains follows, all from one sample in a study of blood T cell repertoires in COVID-19. Clones were read by immunoSEQ multiplex PCR, and TCRdb kept only the in-frame ones, dropping some. Here the sample spans roughly 200,000 clones, more than 75% being singletons. Sequencing input: peripheral blood. Receptors were obtained from a woman aged 55-75 years with COVID-19, enrolled during active disease. CDR3s leave out the opening cysteine and the closing phenylalanine or tryptophan. Each record gives: V gene, CDR3 length, clone size, CDR3 protein. Clone size is stated in some rows and not others, as once, few, many or a class when expanded.

>TRBV3-1/TRBV3-2|15|once
ASSQAGPGLATNEQF
>TRBV19|12|-
ASSLGGVGSPLH
>TRBV2|13|-
ASSEPRDRGREQY
>TRBV7-3|12|-
ASSSGFWDNEQF
>TRBV7-3|13|-
ASSLFPGKDSPLH
>TRBV18|10|once
ASSPEQETQY
>TRBV19|13|few
ASSREGHYQETQY
>TRBV27|13|-
ASRFMGGSGSEQF
>TRBV14|13|-
ASSQLGLREETQY
>TRBV20-1|10|-
SASSRNSPLH
>TRBV25-1|13|-
ASSDTGVYQETQY
>TRBV6-6|13|-
ASSSRRGEDQPQH
>TRBV10-3|10|-
AISGDSYGYT
>TRBV7-2|13|-
ASSLVVGGNYGYT
>TRBV4-1|14|-
ASSQDSGQGHQPQH
>TRBV6-5|10|-
ASSYVGGEAF
>TRBV7-3|14|-
ASSPDGTGVQETQY
>TRBV20-1|12|-
SASRSGGVGGYT
>TRBV29-1|13|-
SVEDRGSGRYEQY
>TRBV5-5|14|-
ASSNAEFKSYNEQF
>TRBV6-5|13|-
ASRPPGRGPYGYT
>TRBV10-3|14|-
AISESGGEMNYGYT
>TRBV5-1|12|-
ASRGTGGNSPLH
>TRBV30|12|-
ACFWTGRIYGYT
>TRBV20-1|10|-
SASYRDEKLF
>TRBV27|12|-
ASTPDRREDTQY
>TRBV11-2|14|-
ASSLGLQGLGEKLF
>TRBV4-3|12|once
ASSLSGDTDEQY
>TRBV5-1|13|-
ASSPRPGQLYGYT
>TRBV11-2|14|-
ASSYQRTSGRDEQF
>TRBV29-1|11|-
SARDRELYGYT
>TRBV14|14|-
ASSQVSGLSSYEQY